This section outlines one T cell receptor (beta chain) sequence together with its context. Its antigen is undetermined. This entry is derived from a study of OX40 agonist ivuxolimab in advanced cancers. Study-level findings and limits: Fewer expanded clones were found on average in CD4+ than in CD8+ T cells. Partial responders at 0.1-3.0 mg/kg had among the lowest clonal expansion. Certain nonresponding patients likewise had low normalized T-cell clonal expansion.

Some clones are missing from TCRdb's copy, which holds only in-frame ones; the method was immunoSEQ multiplex PCR. This table holds 90,000 to 100,000 clones, around nine tenths found once. The study sampled blood at baseline, cycle 4 day 1, and cycle 7 day 1. This CDR3 has 12 residues. V shed 5 bases and J 8 bases; nucleotides not matched to a gene: 6. The germline gives CDR1 SGHRS, CDR2 YFSETQ. The chain combines TRBV5-1 with TRBJ1-2; 7 nucleotides align to TRBD1. Sequences were derived from CD4+ or CD8+ T cells sorted from blood, sampled in a trial of the OX40 agonist ivuxolimab. The TCR comes from an adult with an advanced solid tumor such as melanoma, head and neck, liver or kidney cancer. The CDR3 region has the DNA TGCGCCAGCAGTAAGGGGGCGGAGGGCTACACCTTC. Translating gives CASSKGAEGYTF.